The source of this T cell receptor beta chain is a study of identical twins. About this clonotype: A junction end diverges from the germline sequence, so it may reflect a read error.

TCRdb redid the calling of the 5' RACE reads with MiXCR, one entry per CDR3 protein. The table records about 250,000 distinct CDR3 sequences, around 8.3% of them present only once. From germline, CDR1 is SGHDT and CDR2 YYEEEE. The CDR3 spans 16 residues. This sample also belongs to another study, concerning yellow fever vaccine responses in identical twins.

Source material: CD8+ T cells sorted from blood. This chain links TRBV5-6 with TRBJ2-1, with 9 bases matching TRBD1. This clonotype was sampled from a woman in her late teens or twenties in good health. This chain's CDR3 is CVSSATPGQGGNEQFF. As DNA, the CDR3 is TGTGTCAGCAGCGCGACCCCGGGACAGGGAGGGAATGAGCAGTTCTTC. The full variable domain, its missing parts supplied by reference TRBV5-6 and TRBJ2-1, is DAGVTQSPTHLIKTRGQQVTLRCSPKSGHDTVSWYQQALGQGPQFIFQYYEEEERQRGNFPDRFSGHQFPNYSSELNVNALLLGDSALYLCVSSATPGQGGNEQFFGPGTRLTVL.